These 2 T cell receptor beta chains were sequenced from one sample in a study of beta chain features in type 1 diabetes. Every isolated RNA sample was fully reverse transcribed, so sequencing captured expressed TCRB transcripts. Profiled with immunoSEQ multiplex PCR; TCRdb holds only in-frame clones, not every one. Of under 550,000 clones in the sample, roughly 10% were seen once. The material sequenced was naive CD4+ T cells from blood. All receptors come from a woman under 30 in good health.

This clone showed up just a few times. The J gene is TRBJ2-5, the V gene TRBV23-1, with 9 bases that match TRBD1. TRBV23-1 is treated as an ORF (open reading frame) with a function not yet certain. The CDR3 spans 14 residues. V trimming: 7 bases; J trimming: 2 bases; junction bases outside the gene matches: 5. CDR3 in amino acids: CASIWTGDQETQYF. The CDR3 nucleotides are TGCGCCAGCATCTGGACAGGGGATCAAGAGACCCAGTACTTC.

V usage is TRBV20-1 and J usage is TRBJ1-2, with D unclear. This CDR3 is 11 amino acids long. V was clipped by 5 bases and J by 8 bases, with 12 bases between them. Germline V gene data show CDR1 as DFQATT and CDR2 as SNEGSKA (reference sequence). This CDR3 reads CSARGVSGYTF. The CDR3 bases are TGCAGTGCTCGAGGAGTTAGCGGCTACACCTTC.